This T cell receptor beta chain was sequenced during a study of identical twins. Germline V gene lookup returns CDR1 ENHRY and CDR2 SYGVKD. This CDR3 comprises 11 residues. TCRdb ran MiXCR on the 5' RACE reads and lists one entry per CDR3 protein. The table shows some 1,700,000 distinct CDR3 sequences, with roughly 35% occurring only once. The specimen sequenced was cord blood. This sequence joins TRBV10-3 and TRBJ2-4; D is uncertain. The end of the DNA fits TRBJ2-7 better, so the J call may be wrong. The TCR comes from a newborn girl in good health. The CDR3 sequence: CAILALYEQYF. The DNA of the CDR3 is TGTGCCATCCTGGCCCTATACGAGCAGTACTTC.